This T cell receptor beta chain is from a study of T cell changes during pregnancy in multiple sclerosis. The CDR3 totals 13 residues. Germline trimming cut 6 bases from V and 3 bases from J; bases unmatched to any gene: 2. Germline V CDR1 and CDR2: SGHAT, FQNNGV. The assay was immunoSEQ multiplex PCR, and TCRdb's table has in-frame clones only and misses some. The sample carries 30,000 to 40,000 clones, 91% recorded once. This chain uses TRBV11-2 with TRBJ2-5, with TRBD2 matching 9 bases. The sample in question was CD4+ T cells from peripheral blood mononuclear cells, obtained in the third trimester of pregnancy. This sequence was found in a female donor in good health, enrolled as a control in a pregnancy study. CDR3 in DNA: TGTGCCAGCAGACGGACTAGCGAAGAGACCCAGTACTTC. Amino acids: CASRRTSEETQYF.